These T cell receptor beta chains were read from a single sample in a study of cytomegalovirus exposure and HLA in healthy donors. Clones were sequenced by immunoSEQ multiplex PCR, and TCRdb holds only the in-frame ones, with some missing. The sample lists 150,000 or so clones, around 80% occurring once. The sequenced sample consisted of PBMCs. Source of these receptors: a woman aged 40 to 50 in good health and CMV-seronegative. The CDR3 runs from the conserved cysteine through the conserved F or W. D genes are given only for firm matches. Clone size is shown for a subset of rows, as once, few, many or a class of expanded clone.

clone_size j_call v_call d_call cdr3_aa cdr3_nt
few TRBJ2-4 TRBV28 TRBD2 CASSGLAGGENIQYF TGTGCCAGCAGTGGCTTAGCGGGAGGGGAAAACATTCAGTACTTC
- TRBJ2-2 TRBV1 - CTSSQEIGRGTGELFF TGCACCAGCAGCCAAGAAATCGGTAGGGGGACCGGGGAGCTGTTTTTT
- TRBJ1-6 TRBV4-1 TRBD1 CASSPSDRGYSPLHF TGCGCCAGCAGCCCTTCGGACAGGGGGTATTCACCCCTCCACTTT
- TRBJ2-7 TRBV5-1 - CASSLEGLSREQYF TGCGCCAGCAGCTTGGAGGGGCTATCCCGCGAGCAGTACTTC
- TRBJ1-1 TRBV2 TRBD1 CASNSWTGLNTEAFF TGTGCCAGCAATAGCTGGACAGGTTTGAACACTGAAGCTTTCTTT
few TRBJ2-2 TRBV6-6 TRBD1 CASIRQGTAGELFF TGTGCCAGCATCAGACAGGGCACAGCCGGGGAGCTGTTTTTT
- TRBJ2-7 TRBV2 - CASSEDAGPSYEQYF TGTGCCAGCAGTGAGGATGCAGGGCCCTCCTACGAGCAGTACTTC
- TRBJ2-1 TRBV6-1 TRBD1 CASRGDRGAYNEQFF TGTGCCAGCAGAGGTGACAGGGGCGCCTACAATGAGCAGTTCTTC
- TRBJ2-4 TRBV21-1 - CASSKPLDTLAKNIQYF TGTGCCAGCAGCAAACCCTTGGACACCCTAGCCAAAAACATTCAGTACTTC
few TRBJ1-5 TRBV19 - CASSIVWGPVQPQHF TGTGCCAGTAGTATAGTATGGGGGCCAGTTCAGCCCCAGCATTTT
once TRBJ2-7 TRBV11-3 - CASSTPAGPYEQYF TGTGCCAGCAGCACTCCGGCGGGGCCCTACGAGCAGTACTTC
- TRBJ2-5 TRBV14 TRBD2 CASSHDRFSGVGETQYF TGTGCCAGCAGCCACGACCGCTTTAGCGGGGTCGGAGAGACCCAGTACTTC
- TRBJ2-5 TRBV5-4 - CASSLPLQETQYF TGTGCCAGCAGCTTGCCCCTCCAAGAGACCCAGTACTTC
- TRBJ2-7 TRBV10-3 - CAATGSMGYEQYF TGTGCCGCCACAGGGAGCATGGGCTACGAGCAGTACTTC
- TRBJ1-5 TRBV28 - CASVGRGKPQHF TGTGCCAGCGTCGGCAGGGGAAAACCCCAGCATTTT
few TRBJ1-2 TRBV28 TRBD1 CASKEPGQDILYGYTF TGTGCCAGCAAGGAACCGGGACAGGACATTCTCTATGGCTACACCTTC
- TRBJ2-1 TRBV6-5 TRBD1 CASTRQGQENEQFF TGTGCCAGCACCCGACAGGGTCAGGAGAATGAGCAGTTCTTC
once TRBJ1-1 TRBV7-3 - CASSLEAVRNPAFF TGTGCCAGCAGTCTGGAGGCAGTACGAAATCCAGCTTTCTTT
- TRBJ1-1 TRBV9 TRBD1 CASSVAVGTVTNTEAFF TGTGCCAGCAGCGTAGCCGTGGGGACAGTAACGAACACTGAAGCTTTCTTT
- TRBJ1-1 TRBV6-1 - CASRARGVRAFF TGTGCCAGCAGGGCGCGAGGAGTTCGCGCTTTCTTT
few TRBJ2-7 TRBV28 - CASSGAGTPYEQYF TGTGCCAGCAGTGGCGCAGGTACCCCCTACGAGCAGTACTTC
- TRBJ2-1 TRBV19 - CASSQEGLDEQFF TGTGCCAGTAGCCAAGAGGGCCTTGATGAGCAGTTCTTC
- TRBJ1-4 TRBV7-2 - CASSPHQTGGKLFF TGTGCCAGCAGCCCCCATCAGACAGGCGGTAAACTGTTTTTT
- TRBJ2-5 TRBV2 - CASSAYREETQYF TGTGCCAGCAGTGCCTACAGGGAGGAGACCCAGTACTTC
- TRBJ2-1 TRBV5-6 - CASSLEARQSYNEQFF TGTGCCAGCAGCTTGGAGGCGAGACAATCCTACAATGAGCAGTTCTTC
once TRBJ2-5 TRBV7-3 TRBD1 CASSSRGQLGETQYF TGTGCCAGCAGCTCCCGGGGACAGTTGGGAGAGACCCAGTACTTC
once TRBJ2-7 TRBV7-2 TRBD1 CASSFLQGMVNYEQYF TGTGCCAGCAGCTTCCTACAGGGGATGGTTAACTACGAGCAGTACTTC
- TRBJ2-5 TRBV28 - CASSPPLSFSETQYF TGTGCCAGCAGTCCCCCACTCTCCTTTTCAGAGACCCAGTACTTC
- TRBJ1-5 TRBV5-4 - CASSREGGNQPQHF TGTGCCAGCAGCAGGGAGGGAGGCAATCAGCCCCAGCATTTT
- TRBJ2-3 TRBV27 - CASGGREGREYF TGTGCCAGCGGGGGGAGAGAGGGGCGCGAGTATTTT
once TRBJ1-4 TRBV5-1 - CASSLEGYRNEKLFF TGCGCCAGCAGCTTGGAGGGGTATAGAAATGAAAAACTGTTTTTT
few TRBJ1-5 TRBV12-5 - CASGSGDQPQHF TGTGCTAGTGGCTCCGGGGATCAGCCCCAGCATTTT
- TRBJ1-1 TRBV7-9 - CSSSFSIPNTEAFF TGTTCCAGCAGCTTTTCCATCCCGAACACTGAAGCTTTCTTT
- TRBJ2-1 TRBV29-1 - CSVADSSSWQFF TGCAGCGTTGCAGACTCTAGCAGTTGGCAGTTCTTC
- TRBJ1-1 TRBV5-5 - CASSWRGGHENTEAFF TGTGCCAGCAGCTGGAGAGGGGGACACGAGAACACTGAAGCTTTCTTT
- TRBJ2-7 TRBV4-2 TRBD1 CASSQDEGALGLIYEQYF TGTGCCAGCAGCCAAGATGAGGGGGCGCTAGGATTGATTTACGAGCAGTACTTC
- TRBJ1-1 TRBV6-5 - CASSYAGNTEAFF TGTGCCAGCAGTTATGCGGGGAACACTGAAGCTTTCTTT
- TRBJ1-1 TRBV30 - CAWSVGYSYTEAFF TGTGCCTGGAGTGTCGGGTATAGTTACACTGAAGCTTTCTTT